This T cell receptor (beta chain) was obtained from a study of PD-1 blockade in classical Hodgkin lymphoma. Looking at the study overall: Once every 2 weeks, patients received intravenous nivolumab at 3 mg/kg. Study-wide results and limits: Why the repertoires differ is still unclear, perhaps disease activity or prior therapy. CD4+ TCR diversity rose significantly by C4D1, and CD8+ TCR diversity did not.

Repertoires were generated with immunoSEQ multiplex PCR, while TCRdb's copy carries only in-frame clones and drops some. This table holds about 89,000 clones, roughly nine tenths found once. CDR1 GTSNPN and CDR2 SVGIG come from the germline V gene (reference sequence). Between the trimmed V and J ends, which lost 4 bases and 6 bases, there was a span of 15 bases. The CDR3 totals 14 residues. Turning to this clone: The target antigen is unknown.

Time point noted: cycle 4 day 1 (C4D1), after five to seven weeks of nivolumab. Brentuximab vedotin exposure varied, and every patient relapsed after autologous stem cell transplantation. This sequence was found in a human donor with classical Hodgkin lymphoma. Sample: peripheral blood mononuclear cells (PBMCs), taken before the fourth cycle of nivolumab. The V and J genes are TRBV30 and TRBJ1-4; tentatively, D is TRBD1 (5 bases). CDR3 loop: CAWTRLGGYEKLFF. Here the CDR3 DNA reads TGTGCCTGGACCCGACTGGGGGGGTATGAAAAACTGTTTTTT.